Detailed here is one T cell receptor (beta chain). This sample is drawn from a study of technical replicates of blood from a few donors. The CDR3 runs to 16 residues. Per the germline V gene, CDR1 is SGDLS and CDR2 is YYNGEE. J gave up 6 bases and V 0 bases, and 6 bases lay outside the gene matches. Clones were sequenced by immunoSEQ multiplex PCR, and TCRdb holds only the in-frame ones, with some missing. This table holds tens of thousands of clones, approximately 93% found once. The origin of this receptor is a human donor in good health. The sequencing sample was made of T cells isolated from PBMCs. The chain links TRBV9 to TRBJ2-1; 10 nucleotides align to TRBD2. This chain's CDR3 is CASSVVSGLAINEQFF. In DNA form, the CDR3 reads TGTGCCAGCAGCGTAGTTTCGGGACTAGCGATCAATGAGCAGTTCTTC.